This TCR beta chain originates from a study of blood T cell repertoires in COVID-19. Study summary: COVID-19 samples from acute and convalescent phases originated in the United States, Italy and Spain.

Seattle cases were enrolled at active infection and followed longitudinally. This clone was counted between two and nine times. In the original workflow: It was from reference gene primer amplification that nucleated cell counts were estimated. The assay was immunoSEQ multiplex PCR, and TCRdb's table has in-frame clones only and misses some. That table supplies the V and J calls and clone size; D and trimming were determined from the DNA. The repertoire consists of about 250,000 clones, with around 88% occurring once and the leading ten covering about 5.4%. Source material: peripheral blood. This clonotype originated in a woman aged 80 or over with COVID-19, enrolled during active disease.

CDR3 protein: CAISTDTGTGFHEQYF. CDR3 nucleotides: TGTGCCATCAGCACCGACACCGGGACAGGGTTCCACGAGCAGTACTTC. This chain connects TRBV10-3 to TRBJ2-7; 9 bases are shared with TRBD1. Germline assignment: CDR1 ENHRY and CDR2 SYGVKD. V gave up 6 bases and J gave up 5 bases; unmatched junction bases: 14. The CDR3 is 16 amino acids.